This record concerns one T cell receptor (beta chain) sequence. What it binds is unknown. CDR1 is SNHLY and CDR2 is FYNNEI in the germline V gene. This CDR3 is 14 amino acids long. The ends were cut back, 5 bases at V and 9 bases at J, with 17 bases in the middle. This entry is derived from a study of cytotoxic CD8 clonotypes in ibrutinib-treated CLL. Study at large: Around 12 relapsed/refractory, approximately 15 treatment-naive; around 18 IGHV unmutated. Outcomes included 25 or so partial and 2 complete responses; after median about 5.5 years, 14 stayed remitted and about twelve progressed. Response samples came after a median 12 months of treatment, range 6 to 36.

Assay used: immunoSEQ multiplex PCR; TCRdb lists only in-frame clones, some missing. The sample has approximately 280,000 clones; approximately 76% are singletons. Study-level results: Clonality increased with ibrutinib response but returned toward baseline at progression.

This clonotype was sampled from a human donor with chronic lymphocytic leukemia. This rearrangement joins TRBV2 to TRBJ2-1; D is unresolved. Source: PBMCs, taken at disease progression, from a patient treated with ibrutinib. The CDR3 spells CASSKPLSRIEQFF. CDR3 sequence (DNA): TGTGCCAGCAGTAAACCCCTTTCTAGAATTGAGCAGTTCTTC.